This T cell receptor (beta chain) appears in the sequencing data of a study of blood T cell repertoires in COVID-19. Measured with immunoSEQ multiplex PCR; TCRdb has only the in-frame clones, and not every one. The sample yields about 270,000 clones, under 90% seen once. Trimming shortened V by 0 bases and J by 6 bases, and 21 bases separated the two germline ends. Germline V gene sequence: CDR1 LGHDT, CDR2 YNNKEL (reference sequence). The CDR3 sequence is 18 residues long. The sequence was collected from a man aged 18 to 29 who had recovered from COVID-19. The V gene is TRBV3-1 (or the pseudogene TRBV3-2), the J gene TRBJ2-1; D perhaps matches TRBD2 (6 bases). Sequencing input: PBMCs or T cells enriched from blood (not recorded which). The CDR3 here is CASSQEGTFRRRGNEQFF. CDR3 DNA: TGTGCCAGCAGCCAAGAAGGTACCTTTCGTCGGAGGGGCAATGAGCAGTTCTTC.